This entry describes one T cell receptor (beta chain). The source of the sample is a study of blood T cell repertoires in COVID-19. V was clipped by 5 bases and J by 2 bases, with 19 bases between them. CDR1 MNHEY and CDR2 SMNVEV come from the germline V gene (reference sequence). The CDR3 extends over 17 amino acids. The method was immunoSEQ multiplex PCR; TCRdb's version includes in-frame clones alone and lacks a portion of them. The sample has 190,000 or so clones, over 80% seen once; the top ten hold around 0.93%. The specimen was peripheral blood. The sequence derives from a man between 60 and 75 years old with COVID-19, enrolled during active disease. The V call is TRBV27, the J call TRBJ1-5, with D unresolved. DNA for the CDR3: TGTGCCAGCAGTGAAAAACGGCCTACTCGGGGCAATCAGCCCCAGCATTTT. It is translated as CASSEKRPTRGNQPQHF.